These 25 T cell receptor beta chains were sequenced from one sample in a study of shared clonotypes between healthy human individuals. The data were produced by immunoSEQ multiplex PCR, yet TCRdb's version contains in-frame clones alone and is incomplete. Of about 700,000 clones in the sample, 92% were seen once. CD45RO-negative, CCR7-selected cells formed the naive CD8 fraction, which excluded terminally differentiated effector memory CD45RA+ cells. The specimen sequenced was naive CD8+ T cells sorted from blood. Receptor source: a man aged 25 to 40 in good health.

This chain connects TRBV5-4 to TRBJ2-1, with no clear D. There are 13 residues in the CDR3. V gave up 7 bases and J gave up 3 bases, with 11 bases separating them. From germline, CDR1 is SGHNT and CDR2 YYREEE (reference sequence). The CDR3 bases are TGTGCCAGCCTAGACGGCCTCTACAATGAGCAGTTCTTC. It encodes CASLDGLYNEQFF.

Note on this clone: In the same sample, other DNA sequences code for this CDR3. The V call is TRBV19, the J call TRBJ2-7; D is tentatively TRBD1 or TRBD2 (6 bases each). The V end was cut by 3 bases, the J end by 0 bases, with 12 bases between. The CDR3 length is 15 residues. Germline assignment: CDR1 LNHDA and CDR2 SQIVND (reference sequence). CDR3 loop: CASSIGGGSSYEQYF. CDR3 nucleotide sequence: TGTGCCAGTAGTATCGGGGGCGGAAGCTCCTACGAGCAGTACTTC.

The rearrangement joins TRBV27 to TRBJ2-3; 11 bases are a match to TRBD2. The CDR3 runs 16 residues. Germline V lookup: CDR1 MNHEY, CDR2 SMNVEV (reference sequence). V was pared by 8 bases and J by 2 bases, with 9 bases of the junction left unmatched. The CDR3 DNA follows: TGTGCCAGCGGAAAAGGGACTAGCGGATTCACAGATACGCAGTATTTT. This encodes CASGKGTSGFTDTQYF.

The chain links TRBV5-1 to TRBJ2-6; the match to TRBD1 covers 8 bases. Germline trimming cut 3 bases from V and 4 bases from J; bases unmatched to any gene: 3. The CDR3 length is 15 residues. CDR1 and CDR2 from the germline V gene are SGHRS and YFSETQ. The CDR3 spells CASSSTGAGANVLTF. Written as DNA, the CDR3 is TGCGCCAGCAGCTCGACAGGGGCGGGGGCCAACGTCCTGACTTTC.

With respect to this clone: Other DNA variants within this sample encode the same CDR3. The rearrangement links TRBV5-1 to TRBJ1-2; 7 bases map to TRBD1. J gave up 4 bases and V 4 bases, and 7 bases lay outside the gene matches. Germline V gene sequence: CDR1 SGHRS, CDR2 YFSETQ. The CDR3 contains 14 residues. The CDR3 here is CASSPAGDSYGYTF. CDR3 coding DNA: TGCGCCAGCAGCCCGGCCGGGGACAGCTATGGCTACACCTTC.

CDR3 loop: CASSLGDRVGQEQYF. In nucleotides, the CDR3 is TGTGCCAGCAGTTTGGGGGACAGGGTAGGTCAAGAGCAGTACTTC. The rearrangement uses TRBV27 and TRBJ2-7; TRBD1 agrees at 9 bases. V lost 3 bases, J lost 7 bases, and 10 bases stayed unmatched. This CDR3 is built from 15 residues. Germline CDR1 MNHEY, CDR2 SMNVEV (reference sequence).

Note on this clone: This sample also contains other DNA sequences that code for the same CDR3. The chain recombines TRBV27 with TRBJ2-5; D gene uncertain. Per the germline V gene, CDR1 is MNHEY and CDR2 is SMNVEV (reference sequence). Trimming removed 2 bases from V and 3 bases from J, with 10 bases in between. This CDR3 is 14 amino acids long. The CDR3 here is CASSLLGGEETQYF. CDR3 sequence (DNA): TGTGCCAGCAGTTTACTAGGCGGAGAAGAGACCCAGTACTTC.

The chain combines TRBV27 with TRBJ1-5; unclear D gene. The CDR3 loop spans 14 amino acids. In germline, CDR1 is MNHEY, CDR2 SMNVEV (reference sequence). V lost 5 bases and J lost 8, with 16 bases in between. The CDR3 spells CASSPRTSTKPQHF. The CDR3 nucleotides are TGTGCCAGCAGTCCAAGGACCTCTACGAAGCCCCAGCATTTT.

The rearrangement uses TRBV9 and TRBJ2-5; 7 bases match TRBD2. The CDR3 runs 15 residues. V lost 4 bases, J lost 2 bases, and 8 bases stayed unmatched. Germline V CDR1 and CDR2: SGDLS, YYNGEE. The CDR3 is CASSPWGGPQETQYF. Written as DNA, the CDR3 is TGTGCCAGCAGCCCATGGGGGGGTCCGCAAGAGACCCAGTACTTC.

This clone has only one observation. The chain recombines TRBV28 with TRBJ2-5; TRBD2 agrees at 7 bases. The V gene end was trimmed by 7 bases and the J gene end by 7 bases; junction bases not matched to a gene: 6. The CDR3 extends over 12 amino acids. Germline V gives CDR1 MDHEN, CDR2 SYDVKM. The DNA of the CDR3 is TGTGCCAGCACAGGGCAGCGGGGGACCCAGTACTTC. Its translation: CASTGQRGTQYF.

The chain employs TRBV28 and TRBJ1-2; 9 bases agree with TRBD1. The germline gives CDR1 MDHEN, CDR2 SYDVKM. V gave up 5 bases and J gave up 4 bases; unmatched junction bases: 11. The CDR3 loop spans 16 amino acids. The CDR3 here is CASSPRDRVEFYGYTF. The CDR3 region has the DNA TGTGCCAGCAGTCCCCGGGACAGGGTTGAATTCTATGGCTACACCTTC.

The V gene is TRBV7-6, the J gene TRBJ2-7, with D perhaps being TRBD1 or TRBD2 (5 bases each). From germline, CDR1 is SGHVS and CDR2 FNYEAQ. CDR3 length: 13 residues. Trimming took off 0 bases at V and 5 bases at J, with 8 bases between the two ends. The CDR3 nucleotides read TGTGCCAGCAGCTTAGCGGGGGTTGACGAGCAGTACTTC. Translating it yields CASSLAGVDEQYF.

V is TRBV4-1 and J is TRBJ1-2; 7 bases match TRBD1. After removal of 1 base from V and 6 bases from J, the junction contained 14 bases not matched to a gene. This CDR3 has 17 amino acids. CDR1 and CDR2 (germline): MGHRA, YSYEKL. CDR3 loop: CASSQGASGQQEHGYTF. Here the CDR3 DNA reads TGCGCCAGCAGCCAAGGGGCCTCGGGACAGCAGGAGCATGGCTACACCTTC.

CDR3 DNA sequence: TGCAGCGTACTAGCGGGAGGGCCCTTATACGAGCAGTACTTC. It is translated as CSVLAGGPLYEQYF. The genes are TRBV29-1 and TRBJ2-7; 13 nucleotides align to TRBD2. The CDR3 has 14 residues. Germline CDR1 is SQVTM and CDR2 is ANQGSEA. Trimming cost V 6 bases and J 4 bases; bases outside gene matches: 6.

The chain employs TRBV28 and TRBJ1-1; no clear D gene. The CDR3 covers 15 residues. The V end lost 1 base, the J end lost 0 bases, and 9 bases lay between the germline ends. CDR1 and CDR2 from the germline V gene are MDHEN and SYDVKM. The CDR3 region is CASSLFGSMNTEAFF. The CDR3 coding sequence is TGTGCCAGCAGTTTATTCGGGTCCATGAACACTGAAGCTTTCTTT. The full variable domain, rest sourced from reference TRBV28 and TRBJ1-1, is DVKVTQSSRYLVKRTGEKVFLECVQDMDHENMFWYRQDPGLGLRLIYFSYDVKMKEKGDIPEGYSVSREKKERFSLILESASTNQTSMYLCASSLFGSMNTEAFFGQGTRLTVV.

This clone appeared once. This chain links TRBV27 with TRBJ2-3; D unresolved. The germline gives CDR1 MNHEY, CDR2 SMNVEV (reference sequence). Trimming left V 2 bases short and J 8 bases short, with 11 bases between. The CDR3 runs to 13 residues. CDR3 nucleotide sequence: TGTGCCAGCAGTTTAGGGGTAGCAGGTACGCAGTATTTT. Its translation: CASSLGVAGTQYF.

This clone was seen just once. The rearrangement uses TRBV18 and TRBJ1-1; no firm D call. Trimming shortened V by 6 bases and J by 0 bases, and 8 bases separated the two germline ends. Germline CDR1 reads KGHSH; CDR2 reads LQKENI. This CDR3 has 13 amino acids. The CDR3: CASSSPLNTEAFF. CDR3 coding DNA: TGTGCCAGCTCCTCCCCCTTGAACACTGAAGCTTTCTTT.

The chain has TRBV9 and TRBJ2-3, with 7 bases aligning to TRBD1. The length of the CDR3 is 14 residues. Germline V lookup: CDR1 SGDLS, CDR2 YYNGEE. Trimming cost V 4 bases and J 2 bases; bases outside gene matches: 4. The CDR3 nucleotides read TGTGCCAGCAGCAGCGACAGGGACACAGATACGCAGTATTTT. Translation: CASSSDRDTDTQYF.

The J gene is TRBJ1-5, the V gene TRBV19; no clear D. This CDR3 comprises 15 residues. Germline V gene data show CDR1 as LNHDA and CDR2 as SQIVND (reference sequence). The V end was cut by 7 bases, the J end by 3 bases, with 16 bases between. In nucleotides, the CDR3 is TGTGCCAGTACTTTTCTCCTGGGTTTCAATCAGCCCCAGCATTTT. It codes for CASTFLLGFNQPQHF.

The chain uses TRBV10-2 and TRBJ2-1; D not resolved. Germline CDR1 reads WSHSY; CDR2 reads SAAADI. Trimming removed 7 bases from V and 0 bases from J, with 10 bases in between. CDR3 size: 14 residues. The CDR3 coding sequence is TGCGCCAGCACCGCGGTTAGCTCCTACAATGAGCAGTTCTTC. Translation: CASTAVSSYNEQFF.

Regarding this clone: A far larger clone is a single base away, which makes a read error likely. Other DNA variants within this sample encode the same CDR3. As DNA, the CDR3 is TGTGCCACCAGCAGAGATTTCGGCGGGGAGTTGTTTTTT. This codes for CATSRDFGGELFF. The rearrangement joins TRBV15 to TRBJ2-2, with a possible D match to TRBD2 (6 bases). CDR1 is LNHNV and CDR2 is YYDKDF in the germline V gene (reference sequence). The CDR3 has 13 residues.

This clone was counted a few times. This chain joins TRBV7-9 and TRBJ2-7; D is ambiguous. CDR3 size: 11 residues. CDR1 is SEHNR and CDR2 is FQNEAQ in the germline V gene (reference sequence). The ends were cut back, 4 bases at V and 8 bases at J, with 9 bases in the middle. CDR3 in DNA: TGTGCCAGCAGCTCACCGTCACAGCAGTACTTC. Translating it yields CASSSPSQQYF.

This chain links TRBV13 with TRBJ2-7; a weak D match, TRBD1 (5 bases). The CDR3 runs 13 residues. The V gene's germline CDR1 is PRHDT and CDR2 FYEKMQ (reference sequence). V was cut by 5 bases and J by 1 base, with 9 bases left in between. The CDR3 DNA reads as TGTGCCAGCAGCATCGGACAATCCTACGAGCAGTACTTC. It yields the protein CASSIGQSYEQYF.

The rearrangement uses TRBV11-2 and TRBJ2-7; D may be TRBD1 (5 bases). CDR1 is SGHAT and CDR2 is FQNNGV in the germline V gene. V gave up 2 bases and J gave up 2 bases, with 16 bases separating them. The CDR3 runs to 16 residues. The CDR3, as DNA: TGTGCCAGCAGCTTATCTGGACAATATATTACCTACGAGCAGTACTTC. Amino acids: CASSLSGQYITYEQYF. Supplemented by reference TRBV11-2 and TRBJ2-7, the full variable domain reads EAGVAQSPRYKIIEKRQSVAFWCNPISGHATLYWYQQILGQGPKLLIQFQNNGVVDDSQLPKDRFSAERLKGVDSTLKIQPAKLEDSAVYLCASSLSGQYITYEQYFGPGTRLTVT.

The chain combines TRBV4-3 with TRBJ2-3; maybe TRBD2 (6 bases). With 1 base removed from V and 1 base from J, the gap between germline ends came to 21 bases. The CDR3 spans 19 residues. Germline assignment: CDR1 LGHNA and CDR2 YSLEER. CDR3 sequence (DNA): TGCGCCAGCAGCCAAGGCGGGATTGGCGACAAGGAGGGCACAGATACGCAGTATTTT. It codes for CASSQGGIGDKEGTDTQYF.